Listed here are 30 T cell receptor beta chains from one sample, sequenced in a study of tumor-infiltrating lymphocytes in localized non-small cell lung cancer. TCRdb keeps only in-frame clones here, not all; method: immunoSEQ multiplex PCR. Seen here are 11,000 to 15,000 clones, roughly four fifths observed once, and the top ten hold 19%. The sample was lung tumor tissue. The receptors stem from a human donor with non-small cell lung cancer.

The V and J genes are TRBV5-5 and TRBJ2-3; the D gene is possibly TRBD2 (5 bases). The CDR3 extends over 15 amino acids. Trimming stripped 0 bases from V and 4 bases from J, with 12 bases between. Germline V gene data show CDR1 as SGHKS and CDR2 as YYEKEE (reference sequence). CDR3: CASSLAGIGADTQYF. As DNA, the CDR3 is TGTGCCAGCAGCTTGGCGGGGATCGGCGCAGATACGCAGTATTTT.

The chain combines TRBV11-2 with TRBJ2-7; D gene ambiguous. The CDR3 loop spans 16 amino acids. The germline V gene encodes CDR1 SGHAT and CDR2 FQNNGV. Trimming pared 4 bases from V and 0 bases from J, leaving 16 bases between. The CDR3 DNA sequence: TGTGCCAGCAGCTCCCCCGGAGTGGGAACCTCCTACGAGCAGTACTTC. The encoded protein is CASSSPGVGTSYEQYF.

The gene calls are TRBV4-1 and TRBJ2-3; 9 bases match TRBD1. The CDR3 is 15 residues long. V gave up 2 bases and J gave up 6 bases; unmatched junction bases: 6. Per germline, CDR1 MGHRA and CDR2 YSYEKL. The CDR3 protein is CASSQRGQGVDTQYF. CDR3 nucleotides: TGCGCCAGCAGCCAACGGGGACAGGGAGTGGATACGCAGTATTTT.

The CDR3 region is CASRDRYYEQYF. Here the CDR3 DNA reads TGTGCCAGCCGCGACAGATACTACGAGCAGTACTTC. The genes are TRBV19 and TRBJ2-7; a weak D match, TRBD1 (5 bases). Trimming shortened V by 9 bases and J by 3 bases, and 12 bases separated the two germline ends. The CDR3 sequence is 12 residues long. CDR1 LNHDA and CDR2 SQIVND come from the germline V gene (reference sequence).

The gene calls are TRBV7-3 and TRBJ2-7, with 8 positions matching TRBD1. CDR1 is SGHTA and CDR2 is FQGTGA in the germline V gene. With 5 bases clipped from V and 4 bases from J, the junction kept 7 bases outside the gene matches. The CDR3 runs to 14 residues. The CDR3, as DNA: TGTGCCAGCAGCCCACAACAGGGGGGTTACGAGCAGTACTTC. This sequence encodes CASSPQQGGYEQYF.

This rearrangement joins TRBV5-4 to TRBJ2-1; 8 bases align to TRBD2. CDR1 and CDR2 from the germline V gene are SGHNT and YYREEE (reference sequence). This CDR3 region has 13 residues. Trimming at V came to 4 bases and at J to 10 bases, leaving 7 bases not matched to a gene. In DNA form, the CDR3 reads TGTGCCAGCAGCCAGGGGATAGCGGGGGAGCAGTTCTTC. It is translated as CASSQGIAGEQFF.

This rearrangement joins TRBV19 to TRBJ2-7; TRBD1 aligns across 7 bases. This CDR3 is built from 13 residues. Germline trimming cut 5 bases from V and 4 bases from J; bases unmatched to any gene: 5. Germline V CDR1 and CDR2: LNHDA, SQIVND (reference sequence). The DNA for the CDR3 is TGTGCCAGTAGTCCCGGGACAGAGTACGAGCAGTACTTC. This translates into CASSPGTEYEQYF.

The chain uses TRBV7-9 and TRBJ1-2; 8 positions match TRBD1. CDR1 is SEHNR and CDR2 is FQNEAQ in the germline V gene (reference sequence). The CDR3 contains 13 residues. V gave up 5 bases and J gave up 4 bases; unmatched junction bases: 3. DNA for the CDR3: TGTGCCAGCAGCGGCGGGACAGGCTATGGCTACACCTTC. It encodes CASSGGTGYGYTF.

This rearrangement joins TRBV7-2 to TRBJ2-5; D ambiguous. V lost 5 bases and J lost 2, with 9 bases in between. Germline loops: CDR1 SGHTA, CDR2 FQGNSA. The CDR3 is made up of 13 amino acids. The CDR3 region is CASSPNLQETQYF. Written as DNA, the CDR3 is TGTGCCAGCAGCCCCAACTTACAAGAGACCCAGTACTTC.

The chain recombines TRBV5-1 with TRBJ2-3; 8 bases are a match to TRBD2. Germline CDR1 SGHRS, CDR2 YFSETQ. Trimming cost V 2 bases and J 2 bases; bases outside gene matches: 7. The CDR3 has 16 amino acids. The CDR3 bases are TGCGCCAGCAGCTTTACTGACGGGGGGGCCACAGATACGCAGTATTTT. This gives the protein CASSFTDGGATDTQYF.

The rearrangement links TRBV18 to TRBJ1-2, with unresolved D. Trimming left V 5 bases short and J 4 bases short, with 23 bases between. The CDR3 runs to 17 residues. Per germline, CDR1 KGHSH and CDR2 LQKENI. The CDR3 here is CASSTEDQQKSIYGYTF. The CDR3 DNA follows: TGTGCCAGCTCAACAGAAGACCAACAAAAATCCATCTATGGCTACACCTTC.

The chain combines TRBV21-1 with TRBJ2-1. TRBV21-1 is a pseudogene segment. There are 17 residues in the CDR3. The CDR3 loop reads CASSKAIPMTQSNEQFF. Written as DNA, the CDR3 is TGTGCCAGCAGCAAAGCGATCCCCATGACCCAATCCAATGAGCAGTTCTTC.

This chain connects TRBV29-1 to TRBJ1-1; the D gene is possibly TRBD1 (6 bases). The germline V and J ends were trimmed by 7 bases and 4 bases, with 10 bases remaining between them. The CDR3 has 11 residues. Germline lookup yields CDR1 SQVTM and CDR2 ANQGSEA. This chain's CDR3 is CSGETGTEAFF. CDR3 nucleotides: TGCAGCGGGGAGACAGGCACTGAAGCTTTCTTT.

CDR3 nucleotides: TGTGCCTGTTACAGGAGAAACACTGAAGCTTTCTTT. Translating it yields CACYRRNTEAFF. The chain carries TRBV30 and TRBJ1-1; a possible D gene is TRBD1 (5 bases). The CDR3 has 12 residues. Trimming took off 6 bases at V and 2 bases at J, with 10 bases between the two ends. CDR1 is GTSNPN and CDR2 is SVGIG in the germline V gene (reference sequence).

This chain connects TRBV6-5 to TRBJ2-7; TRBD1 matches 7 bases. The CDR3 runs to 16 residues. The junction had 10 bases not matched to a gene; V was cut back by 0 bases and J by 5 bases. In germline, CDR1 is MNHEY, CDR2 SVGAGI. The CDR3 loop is CASSYSLGQVGNEQYF. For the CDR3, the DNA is TGTGCCAGCAGTTACTCTTTAGGACAGGTTGGGAACGAGCAGTACTTC.

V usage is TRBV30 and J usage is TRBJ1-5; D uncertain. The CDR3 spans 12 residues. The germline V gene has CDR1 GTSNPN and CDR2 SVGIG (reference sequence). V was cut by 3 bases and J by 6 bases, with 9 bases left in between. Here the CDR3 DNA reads TGTGCCTGGAGCACCGGTTTTCAGCCCCAGCATTTT. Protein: CAWSTGFQPQHF.

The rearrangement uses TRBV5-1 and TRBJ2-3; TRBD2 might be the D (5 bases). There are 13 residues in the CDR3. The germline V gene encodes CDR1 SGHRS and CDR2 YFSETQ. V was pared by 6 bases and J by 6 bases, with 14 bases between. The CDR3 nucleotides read TGCGCCAGCACCCCCCCGGGATTGGATACGCAGTATTTT. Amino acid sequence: CASTPPGLDTQYF.

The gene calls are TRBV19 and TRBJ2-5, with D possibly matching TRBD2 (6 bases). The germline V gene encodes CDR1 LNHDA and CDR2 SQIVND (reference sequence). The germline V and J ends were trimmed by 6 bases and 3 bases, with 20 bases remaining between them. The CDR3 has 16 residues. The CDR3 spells CASSRRRGGGEETQYF. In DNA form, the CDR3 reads TGTGCCAGTAGCCGTCGACGGGGAGGTGGAGAAGAGACCCAGTACTTC.

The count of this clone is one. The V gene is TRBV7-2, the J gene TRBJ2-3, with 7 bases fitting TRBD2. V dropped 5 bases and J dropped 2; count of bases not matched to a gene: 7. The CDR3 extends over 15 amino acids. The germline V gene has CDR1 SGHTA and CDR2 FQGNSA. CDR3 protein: CASSRGSPHTDTQYF. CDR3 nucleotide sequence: TGTGCCAGCAGCCGCGGGAGCCCCCACACAGATACGCAGTATTTT.

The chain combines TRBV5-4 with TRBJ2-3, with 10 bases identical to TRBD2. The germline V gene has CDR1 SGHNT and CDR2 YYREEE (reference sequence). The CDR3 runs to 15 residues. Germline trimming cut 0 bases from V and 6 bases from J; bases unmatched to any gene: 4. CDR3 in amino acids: CASSLASGSGDTQYF. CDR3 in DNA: TGTGCCAGCAGCTTGGCTAGCGGGAGTGGTGATACGCAGTATTTT. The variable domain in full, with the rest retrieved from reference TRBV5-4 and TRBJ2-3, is ETGVTQSPTHLIKTRGQQVTLRCSSQSGHNTVSWYQQALGQGPQFIFQYYREEENGRGNFPPRFSGLQFPNYSSELNVNALELDDSALYLCASSLASGSGDTQYFGPGTRLTVL.

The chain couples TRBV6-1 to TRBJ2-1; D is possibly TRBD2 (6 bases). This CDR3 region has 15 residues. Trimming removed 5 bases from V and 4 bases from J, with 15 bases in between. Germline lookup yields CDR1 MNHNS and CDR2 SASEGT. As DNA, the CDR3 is TGTGCCAGCAGTCGAGTAGGAGGGACTTACAATGAGCAGTTCTTC. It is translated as CASSRVGGTYNEQFF.

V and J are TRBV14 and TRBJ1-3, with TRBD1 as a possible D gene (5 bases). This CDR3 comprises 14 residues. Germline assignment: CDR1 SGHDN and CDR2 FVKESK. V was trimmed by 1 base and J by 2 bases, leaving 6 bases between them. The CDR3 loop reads CASSQAGTGNTIYF. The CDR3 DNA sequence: TGTGCCAGCAGCCAAGCAGGGACTGGAAACACCATATATTTT.

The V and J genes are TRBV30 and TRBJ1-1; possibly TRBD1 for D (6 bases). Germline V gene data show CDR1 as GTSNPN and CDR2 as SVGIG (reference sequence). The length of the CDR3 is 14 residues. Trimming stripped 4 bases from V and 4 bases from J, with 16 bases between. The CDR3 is CAWTQGFTLTEAFF. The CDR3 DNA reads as TGTGCCTGGACTCAGGGGTTCACCCTCACTGAAGCTTTCTTT.

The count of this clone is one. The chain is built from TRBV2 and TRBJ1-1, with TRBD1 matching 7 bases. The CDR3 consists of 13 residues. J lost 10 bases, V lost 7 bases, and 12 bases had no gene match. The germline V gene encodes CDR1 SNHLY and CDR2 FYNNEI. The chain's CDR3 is CASMGQTVGGAFF. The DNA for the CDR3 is TGTGCCAGCATGGGACAGACAGTAGGAGGAGCTTTCTTT.

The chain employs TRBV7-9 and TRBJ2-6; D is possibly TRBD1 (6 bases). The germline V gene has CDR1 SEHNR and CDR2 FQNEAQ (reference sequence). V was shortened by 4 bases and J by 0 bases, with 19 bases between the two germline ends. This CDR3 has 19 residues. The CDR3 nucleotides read TGTGCCAGCAGCTCCCTGCGTCGGACAGACCGCTCTGGGGCCAACGTCCTGACTTTC. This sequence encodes CASSSLRRTDRSGANVLTF. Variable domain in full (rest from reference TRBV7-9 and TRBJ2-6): DTGVSQNPRHKITKRGQNVTFRCDPISEHNRLYWYRQTLGQGPEFLTYFQNEAQLEKSRLLSDRFSAERPKGSFSTLEIQRTEQGDSAMYLCASSSLRRTDRSGANVLTFGAGSRLTVL.

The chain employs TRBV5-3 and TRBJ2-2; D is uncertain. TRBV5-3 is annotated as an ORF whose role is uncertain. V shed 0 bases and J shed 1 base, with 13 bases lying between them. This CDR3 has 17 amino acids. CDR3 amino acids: CARSLENGERNTGELFF. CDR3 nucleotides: TGTGCCAGAAGCTTGGAAAATGGGGAAAGGAACACCGGGGAGCTGTTTTTT.

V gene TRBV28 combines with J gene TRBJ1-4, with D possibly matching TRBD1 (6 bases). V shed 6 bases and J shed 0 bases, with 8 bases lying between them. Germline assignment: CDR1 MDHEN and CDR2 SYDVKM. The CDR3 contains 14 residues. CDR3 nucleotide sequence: TGTGCCAGCAGGGAGGGGGCAACTAATGAAAAACTGTTTTTT. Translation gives CASREGATNEKLFF.

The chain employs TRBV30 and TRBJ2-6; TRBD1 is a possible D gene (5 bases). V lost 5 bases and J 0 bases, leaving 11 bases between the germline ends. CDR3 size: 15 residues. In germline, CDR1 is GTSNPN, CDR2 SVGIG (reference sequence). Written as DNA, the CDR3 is TGTGCCTGGGATCGACAGCACTCTGGGGCCAACGTCCTGACTTTC. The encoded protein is CAWDRQHSGANVLTF.

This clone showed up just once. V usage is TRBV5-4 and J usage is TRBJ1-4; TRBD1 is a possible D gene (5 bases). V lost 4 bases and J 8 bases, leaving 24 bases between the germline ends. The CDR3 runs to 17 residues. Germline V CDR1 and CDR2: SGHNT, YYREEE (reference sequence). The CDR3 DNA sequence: TGTGCCAGCAGCCAAGGTCATAATGGCAGGGCGGGGGAAAAACTGTTTTTT. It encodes CASSQGHNGRAGEKLFF.

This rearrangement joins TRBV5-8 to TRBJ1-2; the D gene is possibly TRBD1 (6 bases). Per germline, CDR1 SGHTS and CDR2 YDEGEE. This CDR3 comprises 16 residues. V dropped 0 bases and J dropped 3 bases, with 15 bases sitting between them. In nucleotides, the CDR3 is TGTGCCAGCAGCTTGGAGGGATGGGGGCGCGACTATGGCTACACCTTC. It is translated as CASSLEGWGRDYGYTF.